This T cell receptor beta chain was retrieved from a study of blood T cell repertoires in COVID-19. TCRdb's table, derived via immunoSEQ multiplex PCR, lists solely in-frame clones and lacks some. The repertoire consists of 300,000 to 450,000 clones, with more than 80% occurring once and the leading ten covering about 1%. The CDR3 spans 15 residues. Trimming removed 6 bases at V and 0 bases at J, with 12 bases between. Germline-derived CDR1 and CDR2 are SGHTA and FQGTGA. Enrolled through a virtual design, the participants were between roughly 18 and 100 years of age and came from about two dozen US areas. This clone appeared a single time.

The sequencing input was PBMCs or T cells enriched from blood (not recorded which). The origin of this receptor is a man aged 18 to 29 who had recovered from COVID-19. V usage is TRBV7-3 and J usage is TRBJ2-1; possibly TRBD1 for D (6 bases). Here the CDR3 DNA reads TGTGCCAGCAGTCGGACAGTAGACTCCTACAATGAGCAGTTCTTC. Protein: CASSRTVDSYNEQFF.